Listed below are T cell receptor beta chains from one sample, sequenced in a study of T-cell memory formation after mild COVID-19. TCRdb recomputed calls from the 5' RACE reads with MiXCR, one row per CDR3 protein. Among tens of thousands of distinct CDR3 sequences listed, roughly 9% were seen once. The sequenced material came from PBMCs or a T cell subset sorted from them (not recorded which). These receptors all stem from an adult woman who had mild COVID-19 (a few samples of this study predate the infection). Cell type and time point are not known. CDR3s include the opening cysteine and the closing phenylalanine or tryptophan.

TRBJ1-6,TRBV27,CASSLVYNSPLHF
TRBJ1-1,TRBV20-1,CSAILRDRGPGPEAFF
TRBJ2-2,TRBV5-4,CASNLQGNGELFF
TRBJ2-1,TRBV29-1,CSVDLWDPAYNEQFF
TRBJ1-5,TRBV10-3,CAIRSDRNFNQPQHF
TRBJ2-7,TRBV23-1,CASKGFSYEQYF
TRBJ2-3,TRBV7-2,CASSDYTDTQYF
TRBJ2-5,TRBV9,CASSVGSLQRETQYF
TRBJ1-5,TRBV12-3/TRBV12-4,CASSLRQGRGSNQPQHF
TRBJ2-5,TRBV30,CAWGTSGSVKETQYF
TRBJ1-6,TRBV20-1,CSARDPTDLSLHF
TRBJ1-3,TRBV5-1,CASSLEGSTGNTIYF
TRBJ2-3,TRBV3-1,CASSQEGRGVLTQYF
TRBJ2-1,TRBV14,CASSFYAGTGSYNEQFF
TRBJ2-3,TRBV7-6,CASSLGVSDTQYF
TRBJ2-3,TRBV12-3/TRBV12-4,CASGNRADTQYF
TRBJ1-1,TRBV20-1,CSAAEMGGLKNTEAFF
TRBJ2-7,TRBV2,CASSLQGWEQYF
TRBJ1-6,TRBV2,CASAGGWNSPLHF
TRBJ2-5,TRBV12-3/TRBV12-4,CASSVAGGQETQYF
TRBJ1-5,TRBV20-1,CSAWGRGNQPQHF
TRBJ2-5,TRBV6-6,CASNLRDRGRQTQYF
TRBJ2-1,TRBV2,CASSALARGYNEQFF
TRBJ2-1,TRBV4-2,CASSPTGDSYNEQFF
TRBJ2-7,TRBV5-1,CASSLEGWGQNSYEQYF
TRBJ1-5,TRBV7-2,CASSSQYGNQPQHF
TRBJ1-3,TRBV6-2/TRBV6-3,CASRGYSSGNTIYF
TRBJ2-7,TRBV21-1,CASSRTPSTSSSYEQYF